A selection of T cell receptor beta chains follows, all from one sample in a study of blood T cell repertoires in COVID-19. Method: immunoSEQ multiplex PCR; TCRdb's copy keeps in-frame clones and lacks some. The sample records 200,000 to 250,000 clones, roughly 80% being singletons. What was sequenced was peripheral blood. These receptors were collected from a human donor in a cohort sampled during active COVID-19. The CDR3 runs from the conserved cysteine through the conserved F or W. Fields, in order: D gene, V gene, clone size, J gene, CDR3 DNA, CDR3 protein. D genes are given only for firm matches. Not all rows give a size; the values are once, few, many and, for expanded clones, a class.

TRBD2	TRBV4-2	NA	TRBJ2-7	TGTGCCAGCAGCCAAGATGAGAGAGCGGGAGGCCTCTACGAGCAGTACTTC	CASSQDERAGGLYEQYF
TRBD1	TRBV5-1	NA	TRBJ1-1	TGCGCCAGCAGCATCGGACAGGGTGAAGCTTTCTTT	CASSIGQGEAFF
NA	TRBV28	NA	TRBJ2-7	TGTGCCAGCCGGAGGAGGGCAACCTACGAGCAGTACTTC	CASRRRATYEQYF
TRBD1	TRBV13	NA	TRBJ1-2	TGTGCCAGCAGCGCGGACAGGGGGCGGGTTGGCTACACCTTC	CASSADRGRVGYTF
NA	TRBV12-3/TRBV12-4	NA	TRBJ1-2	TGTGCCAGCAGCTGGGGGGACGAAAATGGCTACACCTTC	CASSWGDENGYTF
NA	TRBV5-6	NA	TRBJ1-3	TGTGCCAGCAGCTTGGTGGGACTCCTTGGAAACACCATATATTTT	CASSLVGLLGNTIYF
NA	TRBV11-1	NA	TRBJ2-7	TGTGCCAGCAGCCCCCGGTTTTCTAGTCGAGTTTACGAGCAGTACTTC	CASSPRFSSRVYEQYF
TRBD1	TRBV5-1	NA	TRBJ2-7	TGCGCCAGCAGCTTGGGGACAGGCTACGAGCAGTACTTC	CASSLGTGYEQYF
NA	TRBV7-6	NA	TRBJ1-4	TGTGCCAGCAGCTTAGTCGGGGGGCGCGGGGCTAATGAAAAACTGTTTTTT	CASSLVGGRGANEKLFF
TRBD1	TRBV9	NA	TRBJ1-4	TGTGCCAGCAGCCTTACCGGGACAGGGTATGAAAAACTGTTTTTT	CASSLTGTGYEKLFF
NA	TRBV29-1	NA	TRBJ1-2	TGCAGCGGTCGTCGGAAAACGGGAGGCTACACCTTC	CSGRRKTGGYTF
TRBD1	TRBV19	once	TRBJ2-5	TGTGCCAGTAACCGACAGGGGGAAGAGACCCAGTACTTC	CASNRQGEETQYF
TRBD1	TRBV9	NA	TRBJ1-2	TGTGCCAGCAGCCCCAGACAGGGGGTCAGCTATGGCTACACCTTC	CASSPRQGVSYGYTF
TRBD1	TRBV5-6	once	TRBJ2-7	TGTGCCAGCAGCTTAGGGTACAGGGGGCTGACCTACGAGCAGTACTTC	CASSLGYRGLTYEQYF
TRBD2	TRBV28	NA	TRBJ2-1	TGTGCCAGCAGTTTTCCTAGCGGGAGGTTGTCCTACAATGAGCAGTTCTTC	CASSFPSGRLSYNEQFF
NA	TRBV27	NA	TRBJ1-5	TGTGCCAGCAGTTTATTCACAGGAATCAATCAGCCCCAGCATTTT	CASSLFTGINQPQHF
NA	TRBV28	NA	TRBJ1-5	TGTGCCAGCAGTCCCCGACACGGTCGCAGCAATCAGCCCCAGCATTTT	CASSPRHGRSNQPQHF
NA	TRBV13	NA	TRBJ2-5	TGTGCCAGCAGCTTAGGGGCAGACCAAGAGACCCAGTACTTC	CASSLGADQETQYF
NA	TRBV12-3/TRBV12-4	NA	TRBJ1-2	TGTGCCAGCAGTTTTGCAGGGGATGGCTACACCTTC	CASSFAGDGYTF
TRBD1	TRBV27	NA	TRBJ1-2	TGTGCCAGCAGTTTCCGGGACAGGGTCGGTGGCTACACCTTC	CASSFRDRVGGYTF
NA	TRBV5-1	NA	TRBJ2-3	TGCGCCAGCAGCCCCGGCTGGGGCAGGACAGATACGCAGTATTTT	CASSPGWGRTDTQYF
NA	TRBV27	NA	TRBJ2-7	TGTGCCAGCAGTTTCCGCCCAGGGACCTACGAGCAGTACTTC	CASSFRPGTYEQYF
NA	TRBV28	NA	TRBJ2-1	TGTGCCAGCAGTTACCCCCTTGGAGGTCCCCAGTTCTTC	CASSYPLGGPQFF
NA	TRBV6-6	NA	TRBJ1-1	TGTGCCAGCAGTTCCCCTTTAGAGGGCGCTTTCTTT	CASSSPLEGAFF
NA	TRBV6-5	NA	TRBJ2-5	TGTGCCAGCAGTTACTGGCGGGGAGTTCAAGAGACCCAGTACTTC	CASSYWRGVQETQYF
TRBD2	TRBV7-9	NA	TRBJ2-7	TGTGCCAGCAGCCTCCTAGCGGACTCTTTCTACGAGCAGTACTTC	CASSLLADSFYEQYF
TRBD2	TRBV28	NA	TRBJ2-1	TGTGCCAGCAGGTGGCTAGCGGGAGCGCCGAGCTCCTACAATGAGCAGTTCTTC	CASRWLAGAPSSYNEQFF
TRBD2	TRBV7-2	NA	TRBJ2-1	TGTGCCAGCAGCTTAGTTTTAGCGGGAGGGTCCTACAATGAGCAGTTCTTC	CASSLVLAGGSYNEQFF
TRBD2	TRBV27	NA	TRBJ2-5	TGTGCCAGCAGTTTCTATGTGGGGACTAGTGGGGAGACCCAGTACTTC	CASSFYVGTSGETQYF
NA	TRBV30	NA	TRBJ2-7	TGTGCCTGGAGTTCATTAGCCGGGCAGTACTTC	CAWSSLAGQYF
NA	TRBV5-4	once	TRBJ2-1	TGTGCCAGCAGCCCGAGCGCATACGGGACTCCGACTAGGAATGAGCAGTTCTTC	CASSPSAYGTPTRNEQFF
NA	TRBV30	NA	TRBJ1-6	TGTGCCTGGAGTGGAGGGCGTAACAATTCACCCCTCCACTTT	CAWSGGRNNSPLHF
TRBD1	TRBV19	NA	TRBJ1-3	TGTGCCAGTAGCGTACTCAGGGGGCATGGAAACACCATATATTTT	CASSVLRGHGNTIYF
NA	TRBV7-9	NA	TRBJ1-3	TGTGCCAGCAGCTTAGCGCGGGGAACTGGAAACACCATATATTTT	CASSLARGTGNTIYF
TRBD2	TRBV28	NA	TRBJ2-7	TGTGCCAGCAGTTTCGGCGGGAGACCGTACGAGCAGTACTTC	CASSFGGRPYEQYF
NA	TRBV6-7	once	TRBJ1-2	TGTGCCAGCAACTGGATCTTACAGGGAAAGGCTAACTATGGCTACACCTTC	CASNWILQGKANYGYTF
NA	TRBV6-5	NA	TRBJ2-7	TGTGCCAGCAGTTCCCTCGGCCGTGGAGGGGCCTACGAGCAGTACTTC	CASSSLGRGGAYEQYF
NA	TRBV28	NA	TRBJ2-7	TGTGCCAGCTGGTGGACAGTCTCCTACGAGCAGTACTTC	CASWWTVSYEQYF
NA	TRBV15	NA	TRBJ2-1	TGTGCCACCAGCAGAGATCAACTCATAAGCCTCGAGCAGTTCTTC	CATSRDQLISLEQFF
TRBD1	TRBV9	NA	TRBJ2-1	TGTGCCAGCAGCGGACAGGGGTTTTCCAATGAGCAGTTCTTC	CASSGQGFSNEQFF
TRBD1	TRBV5-4	few	TRBJ1-1	TGTGCCAGCAGCTTGTACAGGGGCGCTGAAGCTTTCTTT	CASSLYRGAEAFF
NA	TRBV29-1	NA	TRBJ2-3	TGCAGCGTTGACCCAACAGGGACAGATACGCAGTATTTT	CSVDPTGTDTQYF
NA	TRBV27	many	TRBJ2-7	TGTGCCACCTCCCCCCGGGGGTACGAGCAGTACTTC	CATSPRGYEQYF
NA	TRBV25-1	NA	TRBJ1-5	TGTGCCAGCAGCCGGGGCAATCAGCCCCAGCATTTT	CASSRGNQPQHF
NA	TRBV2	NA	TRBJ1-1	TGTGCCAGCAGTTCAGGGAGGGTCACTGAAGCTTTCTTT	CASSSGRVTEAFF
TRBD2	TRBV11-2	NA	TRBJ2-5	TGTGCCAGCAGCTCCCGGCGGACTAGCGGGTCGGGAGAGACCCAGTACTTC	CASSSRRTSGSGETQYF
NA	TRBV27	NA	TRBJ1-2	TGTGCCAGCAGTCCCCAGGAGCGGGTTTACTATGGCTACACCTTC	CASSPQERVYYGYTF
TRBD1	TRBV11-1	once	TRBJ2-7	TGTGCCAGCAGCGGTACGGGACAGGTATCCTACGAGCAGTACTTC	CASSGTGQVSYEQYF
TRBD2	TRBV5-1	NA	TRBJ2-7	TGCGCCAGCAGCTTGGGTGTAGCGGGAGGCCTTTACGAGCAGTACTTC	CASSLGVAGGLYEQYF
TRBD2	TRBV4-2	NA	TRBJ2-7	TGTGCCAGCAGCCAAGATGCTAGCGGCACCTACGAGCAGTACTTC	CASSQDASGTYEQYF
TRBD1	TRBV28	NA	TRBJ2-7	TGTGCCAGCAGACCAGAGGGACAGGGAATCTACGAGCAGTACTTC	CASRPEGQGIYEQYF
TRBD2	TRBV19	NA	TRBJ2-7	TGTGCCAGTAGATCTAGCGGGACGTACGAGCAGTACTTC	CASRSSGTYEQYF
NA	TRBV3-1/TRBV3-2	NA	TRBJ2-7	TGTGCCAGCAGCCAAGTCGTAGGGGTCCGCCCGGGCGAGCAGTACTTC	CASSQVVGVRPGEQYF
NA	TRBV9	NA	TRBJ1-2	TGTGCCAGCAGCCCCCTCACCCCGGAGTATGGCTACACCTTC	CASSPLTPEYGYTF